This T cell receptor (beta chain) was observed in a study of Ad26.COV2.S vaccination and SARS-CoV-2 variants. Study-level information: Donor had been placed in the Ad26.COV2.S arm of the COV1001 trial.

Comment on this clone: Its specificity is unknown.

Sample treatment: around 19 received Ad26.COV2.S at low or high dose, single or two shots; five or six received placebo; per-sample allocation not given. Collection of the samples took place on day 63 after the first injection of vaccine or placebo. In Boston, the donor was an adult between 18-55 years of age. Study-level findings and limits: Non-spike TCR breadth did not differ much between vaccine and placebo recipients. TCR breadth and depth analyses may have underestimated total T cell responses.

Per germline, CDR1 ENHRY and CDR2 SYGVKD. V dropped 10 bases and J dropped 5; count of bases not matched to a gene: 11. There are 13 residues in the CDR3. Some clones are missing from TCRdb's copy, which holds only in-frame ones; the method was immunoSEQ multiplex PCR. The sample has about 220,000 clones, 88% seen once; the top ten hold about 10%. This TCR was recovered from a person between 18 and 60 years old who received the Ad26.COV2.S COVID-19 vaccine or a placebo. The chain uses TRBV10-3 and TRBJ2-7; TRBD1 agrees at 7 bases. The source material was peripheral blood, sampled in a trial of Ad26.COV2.S vaccine versus placebo. The CDR3 coding sequence is TGTGCCACAACCGACAGGGTTGAGGACGAGCAGTACTTC. This encodes CATTDRVEDEQYF.